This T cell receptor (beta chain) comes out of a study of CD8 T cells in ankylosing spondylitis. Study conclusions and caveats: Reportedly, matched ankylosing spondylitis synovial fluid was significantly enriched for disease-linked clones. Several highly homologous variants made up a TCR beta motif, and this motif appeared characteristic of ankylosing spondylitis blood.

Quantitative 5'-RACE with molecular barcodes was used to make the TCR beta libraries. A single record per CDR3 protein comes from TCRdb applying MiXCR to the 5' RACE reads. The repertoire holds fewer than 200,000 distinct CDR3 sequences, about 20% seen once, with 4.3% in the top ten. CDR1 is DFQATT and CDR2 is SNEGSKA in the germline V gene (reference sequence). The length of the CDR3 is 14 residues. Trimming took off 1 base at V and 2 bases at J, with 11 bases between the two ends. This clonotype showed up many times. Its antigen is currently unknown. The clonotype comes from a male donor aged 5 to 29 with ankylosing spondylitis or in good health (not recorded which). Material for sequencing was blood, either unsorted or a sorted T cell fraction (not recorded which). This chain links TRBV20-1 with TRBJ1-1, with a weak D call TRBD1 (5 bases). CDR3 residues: CSARAGLPNTEAFF. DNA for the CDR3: TGCAGTGCTAGAGCAGGGCTCCCAAACACTGAAGCTTTCTTT.